Below are 11 T cell receptor beta chains sequenced from a single sample in a study of cytomegalovirus exposure and HLA in healthy donors. The study ran its PCR with 60 Vbeta and 13 Jbeta primers. Sequenced by immunoSEQ multiplex PCR; TCRdb stores in-frame clones only, minus some. The sample consists of roughly 190,000 clones, 75% to 80% of them appearing once. The material sequenced was PBMCs. Every receptor here comes from a woman younger than 45 in good health and CMV-seropositive.

The V call is TRBV6-5, the J call TRBJ1-2; TRBD1 agrees at 8 bases. Germline values: CDR1 MNHEY, CDR2 SVGAGI. V trimming: 5 bases; J trimming: 7 bases; junction bases outside the gene matches: 9. The CDR3 has 14 amino acids. The DNA for the CDR3 is TGTGCCAGCAGTAGAACAGGGGGTGGTTTTGGCTACACCTTC. It specifies CASSRTGGGFGYTF.

This chain links TRBV28 with TRBJ2-1, with unresolved D. The V gene's germline CDR1 is MDHEN and CDR2 SYDVKM. The CDR3 length is 13 residues. Trimming removed 7 bases from V and 7 bases from J, with 14 bases in between. The CDR3 region has the DNA TGTGCCAGCATTGGTCCCTGGAGAAATGAGCAGTTCTTC. Translated, it gives CASIGPWRNEQFF.

J is TRBJ2-1 and V is TRBV27; the match to TRBD2 covers 9 bases. Germline assignment: CDR1 MNHEY and CDR2 SMNVEV (reference sequence). V was pared by 5 bases and J by 7 bases, with 15 bases of the junction left unmatched. The CDR3 runs to 17 residues. The CDR3 nucleotides are TGTGCCAGCAGTCGCCTGAAGGTAGCGGGAGAGAAGAATGAGCAGTTCTTC. Translation: CASSRLKVAGEKNEQFF.

V is TRBV30 and J is TRBJ1-5, with D possibly being TRBD1 (6 bases). Trimming shortened V by 0 bases and J by 4 bases, and 13 bases separated the two germline ends. The CDR3 is made up of 15 amino acids. From germline, CDR1 is GTSNPN and CDR2 SVGIG (reference sequence). CDR3 sequence (DNA): TGTGCCTGGAGTGTACTCGGGACACGGAATCAGCCCCAGCATTTT. It translates to CAWSVLGTRNQPQHF.

V is TRBV19 and J is TRBJ2-1; 7 nucleotides align to TRBD2. The J segment lost 0 bases and the V segment lost 3 bases, leaving 5 bases of the junction unmatched. The CDR3 loop spans 16 amino acids. CDR1 and CDR2 from the germline V gene are LNHDA and SQIVND (reference sequence). The chain's CDR3 is CASSIPGLGSYNEQFF. The CDR3 DNA reads as TGTGCCAGTAGTATTCCCGGACTAGGCTCCTACAATGAGCAGTTCTTC.

This chain links TRBV7-3 with TRBJ1-2; tentatively, D is TRBD1 (5 bases). Germline V gives CDR1 SGHTA, CDR2 FQGTGA. There are 16 residues in the CDR3. V shed 5 bases and J shed 3 bases, with 19 bases lying between them. CDR3 in DNA: TGTGCCAGCAGCGCACATCCGGGGGACCCGGACTATGGCTACACCTTC. It yields the protein CASSAHPGDPDYGYTF.

This clone was detected a few times. The chain employs TRBV4-2 and TRBJ1-4, with TRBD1 matching 7 bases. V lost 1 base, J lost 2 bases, and 4 bases stayed unmatched. This CDR3 has 16 residues. In germline, CDR1 is LGHNA, CDR2 YNFKEQ. The CDR3 bases are TGTGCCAGCAGCCAAGGACAGGGAGGCACTAATGAAAAACTGTTTTTT. It specifies CASSQGQGGTNEKLFF.

The chain joins TRBV5-1 to TRBJ1-2; 7 bases are shared with TRBD1. CDR1 is SGHRS, CDR2 YFSETQ, per germline. The CDR3 loop spans 15 amino acids. J gave up 6 bases and V 7 bases, and 15 bases lay outside the gene matches. The chain's CDR3 is CASQLTGRSGDGYTF. The CDR3 DNA reads as TGCGCCAGCCAGCTGACAGGGCGGAGTGGAGATGGCTACACCTTC.

The rearrangement joins TRBV9 to TRBJ1-4; the match to TRBD1 covers 8 bases. This CDR3 is 15 amino acids long. V lost 3 bases, J lost 8 bases, and 9 bases stayed unmatched. CDR1 is SGDLS, CDR2 YYNGEE, per germline. CDR3: CASSGQGAGSEKLFF. As DNA, the CDR3 is TGTGCCAGCAGCGGGCAGGGGGCAGGGAGCGAAAAACTGTTTTTT.

The chain uses TRBV19 and TRBJ2-3, with 10 bases lining up with TRBD1. This CDR3 is 16 amino acids long. Germline V gene data show CDR1 as LNHDA and CDR2 as SQIVND (reference sequence). V was clipped by 6 bases and J by 5 bases; unmatched bases: 11. The CDR3 nucleotides are TGTGCCAGTAGCCGCAGGGGGACAGGGGTGGGAGATACGCAGTATTTT. Protein sequence: CASSRRGTGVGDTQYF.

Only a few counts were recorded for this clone. This chain uses TRBV4-1 with TRBJ2-1; possible D gene TRBD2, 5 bases. CDR1 and CDR2 from the germline V gene are MGHRA and YSYEKL. This CDR3 spans 15 amino acids. Trimming left V 0 bases short and J 6 bases short, with 12 bases between. The CDR3 DNA reads TGCGCCAGCAGCCAAGAATTCGGGATGGGCAATGAGCAGTTCTTC. Amino acids: CASSQEFGMGNEQFF.